This TCR beta chain was identified during a study of beta chain features in type 1 diabetes. Study summary: Cell yields, gender and age were similar in healthy donors and patients.

Study-level findings and limits: Moderate but significant shortening of TCRB CDR3s was recorded in all four CD4+ subsets from Type 1 diabetes patients. Within the patient group, naive, central memory and Treg TCRB repertoires appeared more similar to each other than within healthy donors.

V trimming: 6 bases; J trimming: 3 bases; junction bases outside the gene matches: 5. The CDR3 length is 15 residues. CDR1 and CDR2 from the germline V gene are SNHLY and FYNNEI. TCRB transcripts that were expressed got sequenced, as all of the isolated RNA had been reverse transcribed. Generated by immunoSEQ multiplex PCR, the TCRdb table keeps only in-frame clones and is missing some. The sample has 400,000 to 600,000 clones, about 30% seen once. A few counts support this clone. The antigen remains undetermined. Sequenced sample: naive CD4+ T cells from blood. The V and J genes are TRBV2 and TRBJ1-6, with 7 bases that match TRBD1. The TCR originated in a man aged 18 to 29 in good health. The DNA of the CDR3 is TGTGCCAGCAGGACAGGGTGGGGCTATAATTCACCCCTCCACTTT. It codes for CASRTGWGYNSPLHF.